The 18 T cell receptor beta chains below all came from one sample that was sequenced in a study of blood T cells in healthy people across ages. Next came a second PCR, run for about 6 to 11 cycles, which used a sample-barcoded 5' primer along with a J-beta primer mix. Each CDR3 protein gets one entry after TCRdb re-called the 5' RACE reads with MiXCR. The sample has around 1.5 million distinct CDR3 sequences, 42% seen once. Input material: blood. All receptors come from a young woman in good health.

This clonotype occurred a few times. The chain uses TRBV7-9 and TRBJ2-3; 7 bases map to TRBD2. The CDR3 is 16 residues long. Germline-derived CDR1 and CDR2 are SEHNR and FQNEAQ (reference sequence). V lost 8 bases and J lost 4; bases outside the gene matches: 15. CDR3 in DNA: TGTGCCAGCTCACCCCGACCTGGGGGGGTAGCAGATACGCAGTATTTT. Protein: CASSPRPGGVADTQYF. The entire variable domain, with the rest obtained from reference TRBV7-9 and TRBJ2-3, is as follows: DTGVSQNPRHKITKRGQNVTFRCDPISEHNRLYWYRQTLGQGPEFLTYFQNEAQLEKSRLLSDRFSAERPKGSFSTLEIQRTEQGDSAMYLCASSPRPGGVADTQYFGPGTRLTVL.

This clonotype appeared a few times. The CDR3 DNA reads as TGTGCCAGCAGTTGGCAGGGGGCGACTGAAGCTTTCTTT. Amino acid sequence: CASSWQGATEAFF. V usage is TRBV27 and J usage is TRBJ1-1; TRBD1 matches 8 bases. The CDR3 length is 13 residues. CDR1 MNHEY and CDR2 SMNVEV come from the germline V gene (reference sequence). The junction had 3 bases not matched to a gene; V was cut back by 4 bases and J by 5 bases.

The CDR3 DNA sequence: TGTGCCAGCTCACGGGACAGGGAGACTAGGCAGTACTTC. This translates into CASSRDRETRQYF. This chain uses TRBV18 with TRBJ2-5; 9 bases are a match to TRBD1. The CDR3 is 13 residues long. V gave up 4 bases and J gave up 11 bases; unmatched junction bases: 8. Per germline, CDR1 KGHSH and CDR2 LQKENI.

The chain combines TRBV18 with TRBJ2-1; the D is unclear. The assigned J gene may be wrong: the sequence end matches TRBJ2-7 better. The germline V gene encodes CDR1 KGHSH and CDR2 LQKENI. The CDR3 has 16 amino acids. The CDR3: CASSPRATTSYNEQYF. The CDR3 DNA is TGTGCCAGCTCACCACGAGCCACTACCTCCTACAATGAGCAGTACTTC.

V and J are TRBV10-3 and TRBJ1-1; a weak D match, TRBD1 (5 bases). The CDR3 covers 13 residues. The V gene lost 3 bases and the J gene lost 10 bases, with 15 bases spanning the gap. CDR1 is ENHRY and CDR2 is SYGVKD in the germline V gene. The CDR3 reads CAISERGVDGAFF. CDR3 bases: TGTGCCATCAGTGAAAGGGGAGTAGATGGAGCTTTCTTT.

This clonotype was detected a few times. The CDR3: CASSHKDRGGYSNQPQHF. For the CDR3, the DNA is TGTGCCAGCAGCCATAAGGACAGGGGGGGTTATAGCAATCAGCCCCAGCATTTT. The chain is built from TRBV28 and TRBJ1-5; 10 bases align to TRBD1. After removal of 6 bases from V and 0 bases from J, the junction contained 11 bases not matched to a gene. The CDR3 loop spans 18 amino acids. Per the germline V gene, CDR1 is MDHEN and CDR2 is SYDVKM. The variable domain in full, with the rest retrieved from reference TRBV28 and TRBJ1-5, is DVKVTQSSRYLVKRTGEKVFLECVQDMDHENMFWYRQDPGLGLRLIYFSYDVKMKEKGDIPEGYSVSREKKERFSLILESASTNQTSMYLCASSHKDRGGYSNQPQHFGDGTRLSIL.

This clonotype was picked up a small number of times. The V gene is TRBV10-3, the J gene TRBJ1-2; TRBD1 might be the D (6 bases). CDR3 length equals 14 residues. CDR1 and CDR2 from the germline V gene are ENHRY and SYGVKD. V was pared by 10 bases and J by 6 bases, with 21 bases between. The CDR3 region has the DNA TGTGCCACCTACGAAAGCGGACAGAACGATGGCTACACCTTC. Translated, it gives CATYESGQNDGYTF.

CDR3 protein: CSARAQGLIQETQYF. The DNA for the CDR3 is TGCAGTGCTAGGGCGCAGGGGTTAATCCAAGAGACCCAGTACTTC. The V call is TRBV20-1, the J call TRBJ2-5; D perhaps matches TRBD1 (6 bases). The CDR3 is 15 amino acids. The germline V gene encodes CDR1 DFQATT and CDR2 SNEGSKA (reference sequence). Trimming left V 3 bases short and J 1 base short, with 15 bases between.

The chain uses TRBV12-3 or TRBV12-4 and TRBJ1-5; no clear D gene. V lost 0 bases and J 2 bases, leaving 8 bases between the germline ends. The length of the CDR3 is 15 residues. The CDR3 nucleotides read TGTGCCAGCAGTTTAGCGAACTTGCGCAATCAGCCCCAGCATTTT. As protein: CASSLANLRNQPQHF.

The V gene is TRBV29-1, the J gene TRBJ2-5; D might be TRBD2 (5 bases). V lost 8 bases, J lost 1 base, and 14 bases lay in between. Germline V CDR1 and CDR2: SQVTM, ANQGSEA. The CDR3 is 13 residues long. This chain's CDR3 is CSSRGIGQETQYF. DNA of the CDR3: TGCAGCTCCCGAGGGATAGGCCAAGAGACCCAGTACTTC. Full variable domain (missing parts from reference TRBV29-1 and TRBJ2-5): SAVISQKPSRDICQRGTSLTIQCQVDSQVTMMFWYRQQPGQSLTLIATANQGSEATYESGFVIDKFPISRPNLTFSTLTVSNMSPEDSSIYLCSSRGIGQETQYFGPGTRLLVL.

The V gene is TRBV6-2 or TRBV6-3, the J gene TRBJ1-5; D is undetermined. Per germline, CDR1 MNHEY and CDR2 SVGEGT. The CDR3 runs 11 residues. Trimming shortened V by 8 bases and J by 9 bases, and 11 bases separated the two germline ends. CDR3 nucleotides: TGTGCCAGCGGGTCGATTAGGCCCCAGCATTTT. Translated: CASGSIRPQHF.

This clonotype was detected many times. The J gene is TRBJ2-7, the V gene TRBV20-1; D gene uncertain. This CDR3 contains 12 residues. Germline CDR1 is DFQATT and CDR2 is SNEGSKA (reference sequence). The V gene lost 0 bases and the J gene lost 3 bases, with 6 bases spanning the gap. CDR3 coding DNA: TGCAGTGCTAGAGAGGCGAGCTACGAGCAGTACTTC. Translation: CSAREASYEQYF.

Turning to this clonotype: Germline and junction disagree at one end, which may indicate a read error. The V gene is TRBV2, the J gene TRBJ2-1; 16 nucleotides line up with TRBD2. The germline gives CDR1 SNHLY, CDR2 FYNNEI. The CDR3 extends over 15 amino acids. CDR3 amino acids: CASSLGTSGRGAQFF. The CDR3 coding sequence is TGTGCTAGCAGCCTCGGGACTAGCGGGAGGGGGGCTCAGTTCTTC.

V and J are TRBV11-2 and TRBJ2-1; TRBD2 matches at 8 bases. The CDR3 sequence is 16 residues long. Germline V CDR1 and CDR2: SGHAT, FQNNGV. V shed 3 bases and J 5 bases; nucleotides not matched to a gene: 9. CDR3 residues: CASSLSAGVGNNEQFF. As DNA, the CDR3 is TGTGCCAGCAGCTTGTCAGCGGGGGTGGGCAACAATGAGCAGTTCTTC.

This clonotype was seen more than once but under ten times. The rearrangement joins TRBV12-3 or TRBV12-4 to TRBJ2-7; D ambiguous. The CDR3 is 14 amino acids. Trimming removed 5 bases from V and 0 bases from J, with 11 bases in between. CDR3 protein: CASSPYGPSYEQYF. CDR3 nucleotides: TGTGCCAGCAGTCCCTACGGACCCTCCTACGAGCAGTACTTC.

In this sample, this clonotype turned up many times. The J gene is TRBJ1-1, the V gene TRBV12-3 or TRBV12-4; tentatively, D is TRBD1 (6 bases). V shed 3 bases and J shed 5 bases, with 10 bases lying between them. This CDR3 is built from 13 residues. The CDR3 is CASSFSGETEAFF. CDR3 coding DNA: TGTGCCAGCAGTTTCTCAGGGGAAACTGAAGCTTTCTTT.

The J gene is TRBJ1-5, the V gene TRBV30, with D possibly being TRBD1 (5 bases). There are 15 residues in the CDR3. V lost 0 bases, J lost 0 bases, and 9 bases lay in between. From germline, CDR1 is GTSNPN and CDR2 SVGIG (reference sequence). CDR3 loop: CAWSVRGDSNQPQHF. The CDR3 coding sequence is TGTGCCTGGAGTGTACGAGGGGATAGCAATCAGCCCCAGCATTTT.

The rearrangement links TRBV20-1 to TRBJ2-4; TRBD2 aligns across 10 bases. The CDR3 extends over 17 amino acids. V shed 5 bases, J shed 2 bases, and the junction held 12 bases outside the gene matches. Germline V CDR1 and CDR2: DFQATT, SNEGSKA (reference sequence). The CDR3 region is CSARRGPSGSTKNIQYF. The CDR3 bases are TGCAGTGCTCGTAGGGGACCTAGCGGGAGTACCAAAAACATTCAGTACTTC.